This T cell receptor beta chain is drawn from a study of cytomegalovirus exposure and HLA in healthy donors. The PCR contained 60 Vbeta and 13 Jbeta primers. Using immunoSEQ multiplex PCR, the repertoire was profiled, and TCRdb retains in-frame clones only, with some absent. The table has about 160,000 clones, roughly 82% seen once; the top ten hold roughly 10%. Findings and limits, study-wide: About 87% or about 30% of the time was how often most TCR beta V segments were productive, according to an earlier analysis.

Of note for this clone: Its antigen is currently unknown.

V was trimmed by 10 bases and J by 6 bases, leaving 24 bases between them. The CDR3 spans 15 residues. CDR1 is SNHLY, CDR2 FYNNEI, per germline. The clonotype originates from a middle-aged man in good health and CMV-seropositive. Sequencing was done on a sample of PBMCs. The chain recombines TRBV2 with TRBJ1-2, with D unclear. CDR3 loop: CATQFSPRETNGYTF. DNA for the CDR3: TGTGCCACCCAGTTCTCCCCACGGGAGACCAATGGCTACACCTTC. The full variable domain, rest sourced from reference TRBV2 and TRBJ1-2, is EPEVTQTPSHQVTQMGQEVILRCVPISNHLYFYWYRQILGQKVEFLVSFYNNEISEKSEIFDDQFSVERPDGSNFTLKIRSTKLEDSAMYFCATQFSPRETNGYTFGSGTRLTVV.